The source of this TCR beta chain is a study of cytotoxic CD8 clonotypes in ibrutinib-treated CLL. This CDR3 has 17 residues. In germline, CDR1 is MNHEY, CDR2 SMNVEV (reference sequence). The V and J ends lost 5 bases and 7 bases, in that order; junction bases with no gene match: 18. Sequencing used immunoSEQ multiplex PCR; TCRdb keeps in-frame clones, though not all of them. The sample carries more than 15,000 clones, roughly four fifths recorded once. This clone was counted once. Source: PBMCs, taken before ibrutinib treatment. This chain uses TRBV27 with TRBJ2-3; 7 bases are shared with TRBD1. This TCR was recovered from a human donor with chronic lymphocytic leukemia. The CDR3 DNA reads as TGTGCCAGCAGTCCGGGGACAGCCCCTTCCACACTGAATACGCAGTATTTT. Protein sequence: CASSPGTAPSTLNTQYF.